These 21 T cell receptor beta chains came from one sample sequenced in a study of Graves' ophthalmopathy and Graves' hyperthyroidism. Investigators amplified TCR beta CDR3 regions from RNA transcripts. The workflow started with a first-round RT-PCR run with HTBI primers and then moved on to a second-round multiplex PCR. TCRdb processed the multiplex PCR reads anew with MiXCR; each CDR3 protein has one entry. The data contain about 740,000 distinct CDR3 sequences, roughly 40% of them singletons. The sample consisted of peripheral blood. These receptors originate from an adult man with Graves' ophthalmopathy.

This clonotype came up many times. This chain joins TRBV7-9 and TRBJ1-4; 7 bases align to TRBD1. The CDR3 runs to 17 residues. Per the germline V gene, CDR1 is SEHNR and CDR2 is FQNEAQ (reference sequence). The J segment lost 6 bases and the V segment lost 4 bases, leaving 14 bases of the junction unmatched. The CDR3 loop reads CASSSPRTGVEDEKLFF. CDR3 nucleotide sequence: TGTGCCAGCAGCTCACCCCGGACAGGTGTTGAGGATGAAAAACTGTTTTTT.

This clonotype appeared many times. This rearrangement joins TRBV2 to TRBJ1-1, with a weak D call TRBD1 (6 bases). Trimming took 6 bases from V and 2 from J, leaving 10 bases between them. The CDR3 totals 13 residues. CDR1 is SNHLY, CDR2 FYNNEI, per germline. CDR3 amino acids: CASRNRDNTEAFF. CDR3 DNA: TGTGCCAGCAGGAACAGGGACAACACTGAAGCTTTCTTT.

With regard to this clonotype: A read error may be the cause here, since a much bigger clone is one base away. The V gene is TRBV15, the J gene TRBJ1-1; no definite D call. Germline V lookup: CDR1 LNHNV, CDR2 YYDKDF (reference sequence). Trimming left V 0 bases short and J 1 base short, with 9 bases between. This CDR3 has 15 residues. The CDR3 spells CATSRDWNRNTEAFF. The CDR3, as DNA: TGTGCCACCAGCAGAGATTGGAACAGGAACACTGAAGCTTTCTTT.

The rearrangement links TRBV29-1 to TRBJ1-4; TRBD1 agrees at 10 bases. V dropped 7 bases and J dropped 7; count of bases not matched to a gene: 9. The CDR3 spans 14 residues. Germline lookup yields CDR1 SQVTM and CDR2 ANQGSEA. DNA of the CDR3: TGCAGCGCTGATGACAGGGGGCATGGTGAAAAACTGTTTTTT. Protein: CSADDRGHGEKLFF.

This clonotype was recorded many times. V and J are TRBV20-1 and TRBJ1-6; 8 bases are a match to TRBD1. Unmatched junction bases numbered 3, after V lost 8 bases and J lost 6 bases. The CDR3 extends over 12 amino acids. Germline V CDR1 and CDR2: DFQATT, SNEGSKA (reference sequence). The CDR3, as DNA: TGCAGTCCTACAGGGGGTAATTCACCCCTCCACTTT. This translates into CSPTGGNSPLHF.

V gene TRBV20-1 combines with J gene TRBJ1-5, with a tentative D call TRBD1 (5 bases). Trimming cost V 3 bases and J 6 bases, with 15 bases left between them. CDR3 size: 14 residues. CDR1 and CDR2 from the germline V gene are DFQATT and SNEGSKA (reference sequence). The CDR3 region is CSASARDVIQPQHF. Here the CDR3 DNA reads TGCAGTGCTAGCGCCAGGGATGTTATTCAGCCCCAGCATTTT.

Comments on this clonotype: A much bigger clone sits one base away, suggesting this may be a read error. The genes are TRBV7-9 and TRBJ1-2, with unresolved D. V gave up 6 bases and J gave up 0 bases, with 20 bases separating them. The length of the CDR3 is 17 residues. CDR1 is SEHNR and CDR2 is FQNEAQ in the germline V gene (reference sequence). The CDR3 loop is CASSPSAVQSPNYGYTF. In DNA form, the CDR3 reads TGTGCCAGCAGTCCCTCGGCAGTGCAGAGCCCTAACTATGGCTACACCTTC. Together with reference TRBV7-9 and TRBJ1-2, the CDR3 gives the full variable domain: DTGVSQNPRHKITKRGQNVTFRCDPISEHNRLYWYRQTLGQGPEFLTYFQNEAQLEKSRLLSDRFSAERPKGSFSTLEIQRTEQGDSAMYLCASSPSAVQSPNYGYTFGSGTRLTVV.

V gene TRBV6-4 combines with J gene TRBJ1-1, with unresolved D. V lost 1 base and J lost 4, with 10 bases in between. The CDR3 runs 14 residues. Germline V gives CDR1 MRHNA, CDR2 SNTAGT. The CDR3 region is CASSDFMGATEAFF. The CDR3 DNA is TGTGCCAGCAGTGACTTTATGGGAGCCACTGAAGCTTTCTTT.

The sample holds a few counts of this clonotype. A read error may account for a junction end that differs from germline. The chain recombines TRBV10-3 with TRBJ2-6; D call uncertain. Germline CDR1 reads ENHRY; CDR2 reads SYGVKD. The CDR3 loop spans 15 amino acids. CDR3 sequence reads: CASSLASSGANVLTF. In nucleotides, the CDR3 is TGTGCCAGCAGTTTAGCTAGCTCTGGGGCCAACGTCCTGACTTTC.

With regard to this clonotype: A read error may be the cause here, since a much bigger clone is one base away. The rearrangement links TRBV10-3 to TRBJ2-7; 10 nucleotides line up with TRBD1. Germline-derived CDR1 and CDR2 are ENHRY and SYGVKD. The CDR3 spans 15 residues. CDR3 region: CAISDSGTGVYQQYF. As DNA, the CDR3 is TGTGCCATCAGTGATTCCGGGACAGGGGTCTACCAGCAGTACTTC.

This clonotype has a count of ten or more. A junction boundary mismatches the germline segment, possibly from a read error. The V gene is TRBV10-3, the J gene TRBJ1-1; TRBD1 might be the D (5 bases). The CDR3 is 14 amino acids. Germline CDR1 and CDR2: ENHRY and SYGVKD. This chain's CDR3 is CASSSGRGNTEAFF. The CDR3, as DNA: TGTGCCAGCAGTTCGGGGCGTGGGAACACTGAAGCTTTCTTT.

This clonotype was seen a single time. The DNA for the CDR3 is TGTGCCAGCAGCTTAGAATCCGGGGACTACGAGCAGTACTTC. Translation gives CASSLESGDYEQYF. This rearrangement joins TRBV7-2 to TRBJ2-7, with D maybe TRBD2 (5 bases). CDR3 size: 14 residues. Trimming stripped 1 base from V and 3 bases from J, with 10 bases between. Per the germline V gene, CDR1 is SGHTA and CDR2 is FQGNSA. The complete variable domain, with remaining parts taken from reference TRBV7-2 and TRBJ2-7, reads GAGVSQSPSNKVTEKGKDVELRCDPISGHTALYWYRQSLGQGLEFLIYFQGNSAPDKSGLPSDRFSAERTGGSVSTLTIQRTQQEDSAVYLCASSLESGDYEQYFGPGTRLTVT.

The V gene is TRBV9, the J gene TRBJ2-7; D is possibly TRBD2 (5 bases). Between the trimmed V and J ends, which lost 4 bases and 2 bases, there was a span of 16 bases. This CDR3 has 15 amino acids. In germline, CDR1 is SGDLS, CDR2 YYNGEE. CDR3 loop: CASSSSIEGPYEQYF. The CDR3, as DNA: TGTGCCAGCAGCAGCTCCATTGAGGGCCCCTACGAGCAGTACTTC.

The chain employs TRBV25-1 and TRBJ1-1; D possibly corresponds to TRBD1 (5 bases). Germline V gene data show CDR1 as MGHDK and CDR2 as SYGVNS. The CDR3 loop spans 15 amino acids. V lost 5 bases and J lost 6, with 19 bases in between. The CDR3 nucleotides read TGTGCCAGCAGTTACTCTAGGTCCCGGGGGGCTGAAGCTTTCTTT. Protein sequence: CASSYSRSRGAEAFF.

This sequence joins TRBV7-9 and TRBJ1-4; weak D call: TRBD1 (5 bases). The CDR3 is 18 amino acids. V lost 6 bases and J 2 bases, leaving 22 bases between the germline ends. Germline assignment: CDR1 SEHNR and CDR2 FQNEAQ (reference sequence). DNA of the CDR3: TGTGCCAGCAGTGAAAGAGGGGTTCGTTTTATGACTAATGAAAAACTGTTTTTT. It is translated as CASSERGVRFMTNEKLFF.

This clonotype was recorded many times. The chain recombines TRBV2 with TRBJ2-7; D remains unclear. V was trimmed by 2 bases and J by 5 bases, leaving 7 bases between them. Germline-derived CDR1 and CDR2 are SNHLY and FYNNEI. The CDR3 runs to 12 residues. In DNA form, the CDR3 reads TGTGCCAGCAGTGAAAGGGCGAACGAGCAGTACTTC. Translated: CASSERANEQYF.

This clonotype came up a few times. The chain combines TRBV19 with TRBJ1-5; 10 bases agree with TRBD1. V dropped 5 bases and J dropped 1; count of bases not matched to a gene: 8. The CDR3 covers 17 residues. Germline-derived CDR1 and CDR2 are LNHDA and SQIVND (reference sequence). CDR3 protein: CASSSGTGVESNQPQHF. In nucleotides, the CDR3 is TGTGCCAGTAGTTCCGGGACAGGGGTCGAGAGCAATCAGCCCCAGCATTTT.

The chain is built from TRBV6-5 and TRBJ2-2; D is possibly TRBD1 (5 bases). This CDR3 spans 14 amino acids. CDR1 is MNHEY, CDR2 SVGAGI, per germline. Trimming pared 7 bases from V and 3 bases from J, leaving 12 bases between. CDR3: CASTKPGHTGELFF. CDR3 DNA sequence: TGTGCCAGCACTAAACCAGGGCACACCGGGGAGCTGTTTTTT.

The genes are TRBV2 and TRBJ2-3; D unresolved. V lost 5 bases to trimming and J lost 3 bases, with 12 bases between them. Germline-derived CDR1 and CDR2 are SNHLY and FYNNEI. This CDR3 is 14 amino acids long. The CDR3 coding sequence is TGTGCCAGCAGTTCCCCCGGCGGAACAGATACGCAGTATTTT. Residues: CASSSPGGTDTQYF.

The gene calls are TRBV7-2 and TRBJ2-5; D not certain. V was clipped by 1 base and J by 12 bases, with 6 bases between them. Germline CDR1 and CDR2: SGHTA and FQGNSA. The CDR3 sequence is 10 residues long. The CDR3 reads CASSLVSEYF. In nucleotides, the CDR3 is TGTGCCAGCAGCTTAGTATCAGAGTACTTC. Drawing the rest from reference TRBV7-2 and TRBJ2-5, the complete variable domain is GAGVSQSPSNKVTEKGKDVELRCDPISGHTALYWYRQSLGQGLEFLIYFQGNSAPDKSGLPSDRFSAERTGGSVSTLTIQRTQQEDSAVYLCASSLVSEYFGPGTRLLVL.

As regards this clonotype: This clone may be a read error of a much larger clone one base away. The genes are TRBV2 and TRBJ2-7; tentatively, D is TRBD1 (6 bases). This CDR3 has 13 residues. V lost 6 bases and J 3 bases, leaving 12 bases between the germline ends. The V gene's germline CDR1 is SNHLY and CDR2 FYNNEI. CDR3 residues: CASSRGTNYEQYF. DNA for the CDR3: TGTGCCAGCAGCAGGGGAACCAACTACGAGCAGTACTTC.